The present entry profiles one TCR beta chain with its context. Its antigen is not known. This sample was taken from a study of siplizumab effects on memory and regulatory T cells. General observations from the study: Proliferating clones, CD4+ or CD8+, lacked an assignable naive or memory phenotype in roughly 75-96% of cases. Naive T cells were seemingly more diverse than memory cells, and major contributions to the alloresponse seemed to be made by them. Under siplizumab, an average roughly 70% of mappable alloreactive CD4+ clones were Treg-derived, compared with 26.9% in controls.

Assay: immunoSEQ multiplex PCR; the TCRdb copy retains only in-frame clones and omits some. Of 90,000 to 120,000 clones listed, around 92% were seen once; the top ten hold around 0.77%. CDR1 and CDR2 from the germline V gene are LGHNT and FRNRAP. Trimming took 1 base from V and 4 from J, leaving 10 bases between them. The CDR3 totals 14 residues. This clonotype was sampled from a human donor in good health. Sequencing was done on a sample of Tregs sorted from blood. The V call is TRBV12-5, the J call TRBJ2-5; D perhaps matches TRBD2 (6 bases). The CDR3: CASGLGPGGETQYF. The CDR3 DNA reads as TGTGCTAGTGGTTTGGGGCCCGGGGGAGAGACCCAGTACTTC.